A selection of T cell receptor beta chains follows, all from one sample in a study of blood T cells in healthy people across ages. TCRdb passed the 5' RACE reads through MiXCR, listing each CDR3 protein once. This sample yields fewer than 800,000 distinct CDR3 sequences, of which under 25% are seen a single time; roughly 3.7% belongs to the top ten. The sample taken for sequencing was blood. The receptors originated from a man between 70 and 80 years old in good health. Each CDR3 is given with its conserved first and last residue. The order of the fields is clone size, V gene, J gene, D gene, CDR3 DNA, CDR3 protein. The D gene is left open where the match is weak. Clone size appears in some rows only: once, few, many, or a class for an expanded clone.

few	TRBV6-1	TRBJ1-2	-	TGTGCCAGCAGTGAATCCAATGGCTACACCTTC	CASSESNGYTF
few	TRBV15	TRBJ2-6	-	TGTGCCACCAGCAGAGATATAAGTGGGTCCAACGTCCTGACTTTC	CATSRDISGSNVLTF
few	TRBV6-5	TRBJ2-6	TRBD2	TGTGCCAGCAGTTACGTAGCGGGCCGCTCTGGGGCCAACGTCCTGACTTTC	CASSYVAGRSGANVLTF
-	TRBV7-9	TRBJ2-1	-	TGTGCCAGCAGCCGGACACAAGACAATGAGCAGTTCTTC	CASSRTQDNEQFF
-	TRBV6-6	TRBJ1-3	-	TGTGCCAGCAGCCCGGACCTGGGCTCTGGAAACACCATATATTTT	CASSPDLGSGNTIYF
few	TRBV6-5	TRBJ2-3	-	TGTGCCAGCAGTCCTGTGGAGCGCACAGATACGCAGTATTTT	CASSPVERTDTQYF
-	TRBV29-1	TRBJ1-4	-	TGCAGCGTTGTGGTCGGGGAGGATAATGAAAAACTGTTTTTT	CSVVVGEDNEKLFF
few	TRBV15	TRBJ1-4	-	TGTGCCACCAGCAGAGATCACAGTACCGGTAATGAAAAACTGTCTTTT	CATSRDHSTGNEKLSF
few	TRBV30	TRBJ1-5	-	TGTGCCTGGAGTGAGGCGGGGGGTAGGCAGCCCCAGCATTTT	CAWSEAGGRQPQHF
-	TRBV7-8	TRBJ2-7	-	TGTGCCAGCAGCCGTCCCGACGACGAGCAGTACTTC	CASSRPDDEQYF
-	TRBV2	TRBJ1-1	-	TGTGCCAGCAGACCTAGGACAGCTTACACTGAAGCTTTCTTT	CASRPRTAYTEAFF
-	TRBV7-9	TRBJ2-3	-	TGTGCCAGCAGCTTAGGTGTTGGGGCCGAGGACACAGATACGCAGTATTTT	CASSLGVGAEDTDTQYF
-	TRBV6-1	TRBJ2-7	TRBD1	TGTGCCAGCAGTGAATTATTGGGACAGACGTTCTACGAGCAGTACTTC	CASSELLGQTFYEQYF
-	TRBV3-1	TRBJ2-3	-	TGTGCCAGCAGCCAAGCGTCCGCAGATACGCAGTATTTT	CASSQASADTQYF
-	TRBV18	TRBJ2-7	TRBD2	TGTGCCAGCTCTTACGGGACTAGCGGGAGTTCCTACGAGCAGTACTTC	CASSYGTSGSSYEQYF
-	TRBV6-2/TRBV6-3	TRBJ2-5	-	TGTGCCAGCAGTTGGTCGGGGGTACGGACCCAGTACTTC	CASSWSGVRTQYF
-	TRBV6-5	TRBJ1-3	-	TGTGCCAGCAGTACGCAGGGTACTGGAAACACCATATATTTT	CASSTQGTGNTIYF
few	TRBV28	TRBJ2-1	TRBD2	TGTGCCAGCAGAACCGGGACTAGCGGCCATGAGCAGTTCTTC	CASRTGTSGHEQFF
few	TRBV20-1	TRBJ1-4	-	TGCAGTGCTAGAGCGGGGGGAGCAACTAATGAAAAACTGTTTTTT	CSARAGGATNEKLFF
-	TRBV11-2	TRBJ1-2	-	TGTGCCAGCAGCCTTTTTACCTCTACCGGGACCCAAAGAGGGGGCTACACCTTC	CASSLFTSTGTQRGGYTF
-	TRBV28	TRBJ2-3	TRBD2	TGTGCCAGCAGTTTATCTAGCGGGAGGCCTACAGATACGCAGTATTTT	CASSLSSGRPTDTQYF
-	TRBV11-2	TRBJ2-5	-	TGTGCCAGCAGCTCGTCCCGGGGAGGAGAGACCCAGTACTTC	CASSSSRGGETQYF
-	TRBV6-2/TRBV6-3	TRBJ2-4	-	TGTGCCAGCAGTGGGGACTTGAATACTCTAGCCAAAAACATTCAGTACTTC	CASSGDLNTLAKNIQYF
few	TRBV14	TRBJ2-7	-	TGTGCCAGCAGCCAAGTGTCAGCGTGGCGGGACGAGCAGTACTTC	CASSQVSAWRDEQYF
-	TRBV7-8	TRBJ2-1	-	TGTGCCAGCAGCTTATATTCCTGGAGCTCCTACAATGAGCAGTTCTTC	CASSLYSWSSYNEQFF
-	TRBV14	TRBJ1-1	-	TGTGCCAGCAGCCAAGGCCCAACTGAAGCTTTCTTT	CASSQGPTEAFF